These 10 T cell receptor beta chains share one sample of origin, sequenced in a study of shared clonotypes between healthy human individuals. Sequencing used immunoSEQ multiplex PCR; TCRdb keeps in-frame clones, though not all of them. The sample holds approximately 1.4 million clones, 95% to 99% seen once. The specimen sequenced was naive CD4+ T cells sorted from blood. This sample's subset: CD45RA+ positively selected. Receptors were obtained from a man aged 25 to 40 in good health.

The rearrangement uses TRBV18 and TRBJ2-1, with D tentatively TRBD1 (6 bases). V was clipped by 4 bases and J by 12 bases, with 16 bases between them. This CDR3 spans 13 amino acids. Germline V gene sequence: CDR1 KGHSH, CDR2 LQKENI. The CDR3 spells CASSLGIATGQFF. DNA of the CDR3: TGTGCCAGCTCACTCGGGATTGCGACAGGGCAGTTCTTC.

This chain links TRBV9 with TRBJ2-1; tentative D call: TRBD2 (5 bases). Germline V gene data show CDR1 as SGDLS and CDR2 as YYNGEE. This CDR3 is 16 amino acids long. V lost 0 bases to trimming and J lost 1 base, with 11 bases between them. CDR3 region: CASSVVHGGSYNEQFF. The DNA for the CDR3 is TGTGCCAGCAGCGTAGTCCATGGCGGGTCCTACAATGAGCAGTTCTTC. Together with reference TRBV9 and TRBJ2-1, the CDR3 gives the full variable domain: DSGVTQTPKHLITATGQRVTLRCSPRSGDLSVYWYQQSLDQGLQFLIQYYNGEERAKGNILERFSAQQFPDLHSELNLSSLELGDSALYFCASSVVHGGSYNEQFFGPGTRLTVL.

This sequence joins TRBV18 and TRBJ2-1; no reliable D call. The germline CDR1 and CDR2 sequences are KGHSH and LQKENI. The CDR3 extends over 15 amino acids. V shed 2 bases and J shed 3 bases, with 11 bases lying between them. The CDR3, as DNA: TGTGCCAGCTCACCAGGAGTCGAGAACTACAATGAGCAGTTCTTC. Translation: CASSPGVENYNEQFF.

As concerns this clone: Other DNA sequences in the same sample also yield this CDR3. The genes are TRBV2 and TRBJ1-4; TRBD1 is a possible D gene (5 bases). Between the trimmed V and J ends, which lost 8 bases and 3 bases, there was a span of 10 bases. Germline CDR1 is SNHLY and CDR2 is FYNNEI. This CDR3 comprises 13 residues. CDR3 sequence reads: CASGGTANEKLFF. The CDR3 DNA is TGTGCCAGCGGGGGGACCGCTAATGAAAAACTGTTTTTT.

The chain joins TRBV9 to TRBJ2-1, with 11 bases matching TRBD2. The germline gives CDR1 SGDLS, CDR2 YYNGEE. V trimming: 4 bases; J trimming: 9 bases; junction bases outside the gene matches: 9. This CDR3 is built from 15 residues. The CDR3 coding sequence is TGTGCCAGCAGCATTACTAGCGGGGGCCCGGGTGAGCAGTTCTTC. Residues: CASSITSGGPGEQFF.

The sample holds a few counts of this clone. This chain's CDR3 is CASRWDRGNTGELFF. The CDR3 nucleotides are TGTGCCAGCAGATGGGACAGGGGCAACACCGGGGAGCTGTTTTTT. V gene TRBV25-1 combines with J gene TRBJ2-2, with 10 bases matching TRBD1. Trimming cost V 6 bases and J 2 bases; bases outside gene matches: 3. Germline CDR1 and CDR2: MGHDK and SYGVNS. The CDR3 sequence is 15 residues long.

V is TRBV9 and J is TRBJ2-7, with 9 bases aligning to TRBD2. Germline lookup yields CDR1 SGDLS and CDR2 YYNGEE. The ends lost 0 bases at V and 2 bases at J; junction bases unmatched: 9. The length of the CDR3 is 17 residues. The CDR3 DNA sequence: TGTGCCAGCAGCGTAGACGGCCGTAGCGGGAGTCCCTACGAGCAGTACTTC. It codes for CASSVDGRSGSPYEQYF.

This chain links TRBV9 with TRBJ2-1, with D uncertain. There are 13 residues in the CDR3. V lost 0 bases, J lost 5 bases, and 6 bases lay in between. Per germline, CDR1 SGDLS and CDR2 YYNGEE. CDR3 sequence: CASSVAADNEQFF. The CDR3 coding sequence is TGTGCCAGCAGCGTAGCTGCGGACAATGAGCAGTTCTTC.

This clone was observed a single time. This chain joins TRBV20-1 and TRBJ2-7; D unclear. Trimming pared 4 bases from V and 5 bases from J, leaving 3 bases between. The CDR3 extends over 9 amino acids. CDR1 and CDR2 (germline): DFQATT, SNEGSKA (reference sequence). CDR3 amino acids: CSATHEQYF. In DNA, the CDR3 is TGCAGTGCTACCCACGAGCAGTACTTC.

V and J are TRBV28 and TRBJ2-5; perhaps D is TRBD1 or TRBD2 (5 bases each). Trimming left V 6 bases short and J 7 bases short, with 21 bases between. Germline CDR1 MDHEN, CDR2 SYDVKM. CDR3 length equals 15 residues. The CDR3 here is CASSRDPNPHPTQYF. The CDR3 coding sequence is TGTGCCAGCAGCCGGGACCCGAACCCCCATCCGACCCAGTACTTC.